This T cell receptor (beta chain) was identified in a study of PD-1 blockade in classical Hodgkin lymphoma. The protocol was immunoSEQ multiplex PCR, while the TCRdb copy is restricted to in-frame clones and leaves out a portion. The sample yields about 97,000 clones, around nine tenths seen once. General study results and limits: Nivolumab starters within 1 year of ASCT were excluded. CD4+ TCR diversity climbed significantly by C4D1, unlike CD8+ TCR diversity. The study found complete responders had baseline diversity similar to newly diagnosed patients.

Worth noting for this clone: Its specificity is unknown. This specimen includes other DNA sequences encoding the same CDR3.

Following autologous stem cell transplantation, relapse occurred in every patient, and exposure to brentuximab vedotin varied. The study recorded best responses of complete response, partial response or progressive disease. The V gene lost 9 bases and the J gene lost 0 bases, with 24 bases spanning the gap. Germline CDR1 and CDR2: LNHDA and SQIVND (reference sequence). CDR3 length: 17 amino acids. The chain carries TRBV19 and TRBJ2-7; D may match TRBD1 or TRBD2 (6 bases each). The origin of this receptor is a human donor with classical Hodgkin lymphoma. The sequencing here drew on peripheral blood mononuclear cells (PBMCs), taken before the second cycle of nivolumab. The CDR3 DNA is TGTGCCAGCAAGGCTCTGACTAGTGGGGGGCACTCCTACGAGCAGTACTTC. It is translated as CASKALTSGGHSYEQYF.